This T cell receptor beta chain was recorded in a study of blood T cell repertoires in COVID-19. For the study at large: Italy, Spain and the United States were the sources of the convalescent and acute COVID-19 samples. PBMCs, B-cell-depleted T cells, or T cells provided the cDNA or gDNA that made up the material.

Germline values: CDR1 MDHEN, CDR2 SYDVKM. The ends were cut back, 3 bases at V and 3 bases at J, with 11 bases in the middle. This CDR3 spans 14 amino acids. As originally analysed: Quantification of nucleated cells was approximated via reference gene primer amplification. Assay: immunoSEQ multiplex PCR; the TCRdb copy retains only in-frame clones and omits some. V, J and clone size derive from that table, while D and trimming were established from the DNA sequence. The sample lists more than 95,000 clones, roughly four fifths occurring once. Sequenced input: peripheral blood. The sequence derives from a man aged 55 to 70 with acute or convalescent COVID-19. The V and J genes are TRBV28 and TRBJ2-5; tentative D call: TRBD1 (6 bases). CDR3 in amino acids: CASSFYSGEETQYF. CDR3 coding DNA: TGTGCCAGCAGTTTTTATTCAGGGGAAGAGACCCAGTACTTC.